This entry lists 3 T cell receptor beta chains sequenced from one sample in a study of blood T cell repertoires in COVID-19. Profiling relied on immunoSEQ multiplex PCR, and the TCRdb table lists in-frame clones only, not all of them. This table holds fewer than 400,000 clones, roughly 85% found once. Sequenced sample: PBMCs or T cells enriched from blood (not recorded which). The receptors here all came from a woman in her twenties or thirties who had been exposed to COVID-19.

The J gene is TRBJ2-7, the V gene TRBV30; 8 bases align to TRBD2. V was pared by 6 bases and J by 3 bases, with 13 bases of the junction left unmatched. Germline V gene data show CDR1 as GTSNPN and CDR2 as SVGIG (reference sequence). This CDR3 comprises 15 residues. The CDR3 DNA follows: TGTGCCTGTCTCCCAGCGGGAGAGGTTGGCTACGAGCAGTACTTC. Encoded protein: CACLPAGEVGYEQYF.

The chain carries TRBV7-2 and TRBJ2-5, with a possible D match to TRBD2 (6 bases). CDR3 length: 15 amino acids. From germline, CDR1 is SGHTA and CDR2 FQGNSA. V lost 2 bases and J lost 4, with 14 bases in between. CDR3 sequence (DNA): TGTGCCAGCAGCTTACAGGGAGGTGATGGAGAGACCCAGTACTTC. It yields the protein CASSLQGGDGETQYF.

This sequence joins TRBV6-5 and TRBJ2-5, with D perhaps matching TRBD1 (7 bases). This CDR3 region has 15 residues. Germline values: CDR1 MNHEY, CDR2 SVGAGI. The V and J ends lost 4 bases and 5 bases respectively, with 17 bases between them. The CDR3 bases are TGTGCCAGCAGTTGGGTGGAGGGGGCTGGGGAGACCCAGTACTTC. Residues: CASSWVEGAGETQYF.